The clone carrying this TCR beta chain has just a few counts. The data were taken from a study of T cells after yellow fever vaccination. Each CDR3 protein gets one entry after TCRdb re-called the 5' RACE reads with MiXCR. The table lists 46,000 or so distinct CDR3 sequences, more than 6% of them singletons, with less than 11% in the top ten. V lost 3 bases, J lost 4 bases, and 4 bases stayed unmatched. Germline assignment: CDR1 LGHDT and CDR2 YNNKEL (reference sequence). The CDR3 is 14 amino acids. This sequence was found in a man aged 25-45 years who received the YFV17D yellow fever vaccine. J is TRBJ1-2 and V is TRBV3-1; TRBD1 aligns across 8 bases. Sequenced material: PBMCs, either bulk or a sorted T-cell subset (CD4+, CD8+, memory, or dextramer-sorted; not recorded which), taken 45 days after the yellow fever booster vaccination. The chain's CDR3 is CASSQGQAAYGYTF. CDR3 nucleotides: TGTGCCAGCAGCCAGGGACAGGCGGCCTATGGCTACACCTTC.